This TCR beta chain was documented in a study of T cell repertoires in cytomegalovirus infection. Study in general: The public TCR beta signatures pointed to both CMV infection and matching HLA type.

With respect to this clonotype: This may be a read error: a much more frequent sequence differs by one nucleotide.

TCRdb reanalysed the reads using MiXCR and keeps one entry per CDR3 protein. Of around 310,000 distinct CDR3 sequences in the sample, about 17% are singletons; the top ten hold around 12%. The CDR3 has 12 residues. Germline assignment: CDR1 SGHTA and CDR2 FQGNSA. Trimming removed 6 bases from V and 9 bases from J, with 11 bases in between. Sequencing input: PBMCs. This receptor was obtained from a human donor in good health (CMV status not recorded). Some clones in this sample may be carry-over from other donors' samples. The rearrangement joins TRBV7-2 to TRBJ1-4; D is perhaps TRBD1 (6 bases). In nucleotides, the CDR3 is TGTGCCAGCAGTGTTCAGGGGAAAAAACTGTTTTTT. Protein: CASSVQGKKLFF.